The 12 T cell receptor beta chains listed next were all sequenced from one sample in a study of T cell responses to AZD1222 COVID-19 vaccine. Generated by immunoSEQ multiplex PCR, the TCRdb table keeps only in-frame clones and is missing some. The sample comprises roughly 120,000 clones, around 87% of which are singletons, and 4.4% rests with the top ten. This specimen consisted of peripheral blood, obtained 28 days after the second AZD1222 dose. The receptors stem from an adult who received the AZD1222 COVID-19 vaccine.

The chain couples TRBV5-1 to TRBJ2-1; tentatively, D is TRBD2 (6 bases). CDR1 SGHRS and CDR2 YFSETQ come from the germline V gene. Trimming left V 9 bases short and J 4 bases short, with 17 bases between. The CDR3 is made up of 14 amino acids. The CDR3 nucleotides read TGCGCCACCGCGGAGGGGCTCGGATACAATGAGCAGTTCTTC. It yields the protein CATAEGLGYNEQFF.

This clone showed up just a few times. V gene TRBV24-1 combines with J gene TRBJ1-2, with 9 bases that match TRBD1. Germline values: CDR1 KGHDR, CDR2 SFDVKD. This CDR3 comprises 15 residues. V shed 3 bases, J shed 6 bases, and the junction held 7 bases outside the gene matches. In DNA, the CDR3 is TGTGCCACCAGTGATGCCGGGACAGGGAATCATGGCTACACCTTC. Protein product: CATSDAGTGNHGYTF.

The rearrangement joins TRBV5-1 to TRBJ2-1, with TRBD2 identical over 12 bases. V dropped 4 bases and J dropped 1; count of bases not matched to a gene: 6. The CDR3 is 17 amino acids. The V gene's germline CDR1 is SGHRS and CDR2 YFSETQ. The CDR3 bases are TGCGCCAGCAGCCCCTCGGGACTAGCGGGTTCCTACAATGAGCAGTTCTTC. It is translated as CASSPSGLAGSYNEQFF.

Regarding this clone: At the DNA level, this CDR3 is encoded by other sequences in the same sample as well. The rearrangement uses TRBV5-1 and TRBJ2-3; D unresolved. Germline CDR1 SGHRS, CDR2 YFSETQ. V was clipped by 0 bases and J by 0 bases, with 5 bases between them. The CDR3 is 14 residues long. The CDR3 region is CASSLAGSTDTQYF. CDR3 nucleotide sequence: TGCGCCAGCAGCTTGGCCGGTAGCACAGATACGCAGTATTTT.

This chain uses TRBV6-5 with TRBJ1-5, with no clear D. This CDR3 is 14 amino acids long. Germline V gene data show CDR1 as MNHEY and CDR2 as SVGAGI. V lost 5 bases to trimming and J lost 1 base, with 9 bases between them. The CDR3 sequence: CASSITHSNQPQHF. Written as DNA, the CDR3 is TGTGCCAGCAGTATAACACACAGCAATCAGCCCCAGCATTTT.

The chain couples TRBV27 to TRBJ2-3; no firm D call. The ends were cut back, 5 bases at V and 0 bases at J, with 15 bases in the middle. Germline CDR1 reads MNHEY; CDR2 reads SMNVEV (reference sequence). This CDR3 comprises 16 residues. Here the CDR3 reads CASSPSAASSTDTQYF. In nucleotides, the CDR3 is TGTGCCAGCAGTCCCTCGGCAGCATCGAGCACAGATACGCAGTATTTT.

About this clone itself: Its ends do not fully match the called genes, so a read error is possible. The V and J genes are TRBV27 and TRBJ1-2, with D tentatively TRBD1 (5 bases). Germline-derived CDR1 and CDR2 are MNHEY and SMNVEV (reference sequence). The CDR3 covers 15 residues. CDR3 loop: CASSSSAAGRYDYTF. The CDR3 DNA sequence: TGTGCCAGCAGTTCCTCAGCGGCAGGGAGATATGACTACACCTTC.

The rearrangement joins TRBV7-3 to TRBJ1-1, with D unclear. Per the germline V gene, CDR1 is SGHTA and CDR2 is FQGTGA. Trimming left V 6 bases short and J 4 bases short, with 12 bases between. The CDR3 loop spans 13 amino acids. CDR3 region: CASRTPAGTEAFF. The CDR3, as DNA: TGTGCCAGCAGGACGCCCGCTGGCACTGAAGCTTTCTTT.

The chain uses TRBV18 and TRBJ1-1; D unclear. The germline V gene has CDR1 KGHSH and CDR2 LQKENI. There are 13 residues in the CDR3. V shed 4 bases and J shed 5 bases, with 11 bases lying between them. For the CDR3, the DNA is TGTGCCAGCTCACTTTATTCGGGGACTGAAGCTTTCTTT. Protein sequence: CASSLYSGTEAFF. The entire variable domain, with the rest obtained from reference TRBV18 and TRBJ1-1, is as follows: NAGVMQNPRHLVRRRGQEARLRCSPMKGHSHVYWYRQLPEEGLKFMVYLQKENIIDESGMPKERFSAEFPKEGPSILRIQQVVRGDSAAYFCASSLYSGTEAFFGQGTRLTVV.

V gene TRBV10-1 combines with J gene TRBJ1-5; D is undetermined. V was pared by 3 bases and J by 0 bases, with 12 bases between. Germline CDR1 WNHNN, CDR2 SYGVQD (reference sequence). CDR3 length: 16 amino acids. The CDR3 here is CASSDRAFYSNQPQHF. The CDR3 DNA reads TGCGCCAGCAGTGACAGAGCCTTCTATAGCAATCAGCCCCAGCATTTT.

The chain recombines TRBV7-3 with TRBJ2-1; D unclear. Trimming cost V 5 bases and J 3 bases, with 11 bases left between them. The CDR3 loop spans 14 amino acids. Germline V lookup: CDR1 SGHTA, CDR2 FQGTGA. The chain's CDR3 is CASSPASDYNEQFF. The CDR3 nucleotides are TGTGCCAGCAGCCCTGCGTCGGACTACAATGAGCAGTTCTTC.

The rearrangement links TRBV7-6 to TRBJ1-1; 7 positions agree with TRBD1. Germline trimming cut 1 base from V and 0 bases from J; bases unmatched to any gene: 5. CDR1 is SGHVS and CDR2 is FNYEAQ in the germline V gene. This CDR3 is built from 16 residues. CDR3 DNA: TGTGCCAGCAGCTTAGGCCCAGGGGGTTTGAACACTGAAGCTTTCTTT. Its translation is CASSLGPGGLNTEAFF. Full variable domain (remainder filled in from reference TRBV7-6 and TRBJ1-1): GAGVSQSPRYKVTKRGQDVALRCDPISGHVSLYWYRQALGQGPEFLTYFNYEAQQDKSGLPNDRFSAERPEGSISTLTIQRTEQRDSAMYRCASSLGPGGLNTEAFFGQGTRLTVV.